These T cell receptor beta chains were read from a single sample in a study of Ad26.COV2.S vaccination and SARS-CoV-2 variants. The assay was immunoSEQ multiplex PCR, and TCRdb's table has in-frame clones only and misses some. Of approximately 500,000 clones in the sample, around nine tenths were seen once. The sequences come from peripheral blood, collected in a trial of Ad26.COV2.S vaccine versus placebo. The receptors were sampled from a person aged 18-65 years who received the Ad26.COV2.S COVID-19 vaccine or a placebo. The CDR3 runs from the conserved cysteine through the conserved F or W. A D gene is named only where the DNA matches it firmly. Some rows mark clone size as missing; the rest say once, few, many or name a class of expanded clone.

d_gene: .; abundance: .; v_gene: TRBV7-9; j_gene: TRBJ2-5; len: 15; CDR3nt: TGTGCCAGCAGCTTAGGGCCAGGACCTCAAGAGACCCAGTACTTC; CDR3aa: CASSLGPGPQETQYF
d_gene: .; abundance: few; v_gene: TRBV19; j_gene: TRBJ2-7; len: 15; CDR3nt: TGTGCCAGTAGTACCAACAGGGAATGGAAGGGCGAGCAGTACTTC; CDR3aa: CASSTNREWKGEQYF
d_gene: TRBD2; abundance: .; v_gene: TRBV9; j_gene: TRBJ2-1; len: 17; CDR3nt: TGTGCCAGCAGCCTAAGGACTAGCGGGAGTTTCTACAATGAGCAGTTCTTC; CDR3aa: CASSLRTSGSFYNEQFF
d_gene: .; abundance: .; v_gene: TRBV5-1; j_gene: TRBJ2-3; len: 12; CDR3nt: TGCGCCAGCAGAGAGTCGGGGGATACGCAGTATTTT; CDR3aa: CASRESGDTQYF
d_gene: .; abundance: .; v_gene: TRBV4-1; j_gene: TRBJ1-1; len: 14; CDR3nt: TGCGCCAGCACCCGCCAGGCCTTTGTGGGAAAAGCTTTCTTT; CDR3aa: CASTRQAFVGKAFF
d_gene: .; abundance: .; v_gene: TRBV7-3; j_gene: TRBJ2-5; len: 15; CDR3nt: TGTGCCAGCAGCTTACGGGCGTCGACGGGGGAGACCCAGTACTTC; CDR3aa: CASSLRASTGETQYF
d_gene: .; abundance: .; v_gene: TRBV29-1; j_gene: TRBJ2-4; len: 14; CDR3nt: TGCAGCGTTGAAAGGTCGGACAGAAGAAACATTCAGTACTTC; CDR3aa: CSVERSDRRNIQYF
d_gene: .; abundance: .; v_gene: TRBV27; j_gene: TRBJ2-7; len: 12; CDR3nt: TGTGCCAGCAGTTTCTTAGGGTACGAGCAGTACTTC; CDR3aa: CASSFLGYEQYF
d_gene: .; abundance: .; v_gene: TRBV18; j_gene: TRBJ1-4; len: 14; CDR3nt: TGTGCCAGCTCACCGTCGGGTTTAGGGGAAAAACTGTTTTTT; CDR3aa: CASSPSGLGEKLFF
d_gene: .; abundance: .; v_gene: TRBV30; j_gene: TRBJ1-6; len: 15; CDR3nt: TGTGCCTGGAGTGCTAGACGGTCCAGGAATTCACCCCTCCACTTT; CDR3aa: CAWSARRSRNSPLHF
d_gene: TRBD1; abundance: .; v_gene: TRBV28; j_gene: TRBJ2-5; len: 16; CDR3nt: TGTGCCAGCAGTTTCTGGAACAGGGGTCTAACCCGGGCCCAGTACTTC; CDR3aa: CASSFWNRGLTRAQYF
d_gene: .; abundance: few; v_gene: TRBV2; j_gene: TRBJ2-5; len: 12; CDR3nt: TGTGCCAGCAGTGAGCGATGGGAGACCCAGTACTTC; CDR3aa: CASSERWETQYF
d_gene: .; abundance: once; v_gene: TRBV7-2; j_gene: TRBJ1-3; len: 14; CDR3nt: TGTGCCAGCAGCTTATGGACGAGTGGAAACACCATATATTTT; CDR3aa: CASSLWTSGNTIYF
d_gene: .; abundance: once; v_gene: TRBV6-1; j_gene: TRBJ2-3; len: 17; CDR3nt: TGTGCCAGCAGTGAAGCGTATAAGGGATTTGGCACAGATACGCAGTATTTT; CDR3aa: CASSEAYKGFGTDTQYF
d_gene: .; abundance: .; v_gene: TRBV4-2; j_gene: TRBJ1-2; len: 14; CDR3nt: TGTGCCAGCAGCCAGTACCGGGCAGATTATGGCTACACCTTC; CDR3aa: CASSQYRADYGYTF
d_gene: TRBD2; abundance: once; v_gene: TRBV19; j_gene: TRBJ2-7; len: 15; CDR3nt: TGTGCCAGTAGTACCGGGACTAATAGCGGGAGCGAGCAGTACTTC; CDR3aa: CASSTGTNSGSEQYF
d_gene: TRBD1; abundance: .; v_gene: TRBV14; j_gene: TRBJ1-2; len: 15; CDR3nt: TGTGCCAGCAGCCAAGTCATGGGACAGGGGTATGGCTACACCTTC; CDR3aa: CASSQVMGQGYGYTF
d_gene: .; abundance: .; v_gene: TRBV6-4; j_gene: TRBJ2-7; len: 17; CDR3nt: TGTGCCAGCAGTGAAAAGAGACTCCTTCAAAGCTCCTACGAGCAGTACTTC; CDR3aa: CASSEKRLLQSSYEQYF
d_gene: TRBD1; abundance: .; v_gene: TRBV7-3; j_gene: TRBJ2-3; len: 15; CDR3nt: TGTGCCAGCAGCATCGGACAGGGTGCTGCAGATACGCAGTATTTT; CDR3aa: CASSIGQGAADTQYF
d_gene: .; abundance: .; v_gene: TRBV25-1; j_gene: TRBJ1-3; len: 12; CDR3nt: TGTGCCAGCAGTGACTTGTGGAACACCATATATTTT; CDR3aa: CASSDLWNTIYF
d_gene: TRBD2; abundance: .; v_gene: TRBV28; j_gene: TRBJ2-2; len: 17; CDR3nt: TGTGCCAGCAGGGGACTAGCGGGAGGGCCGAACACCGGGGAGCTGTTTTTT; CDR3aa: CASRGLAGGPNTGELFF
d_gene: .; abundance: .; v_gene: TRBV18; j_gene: TRBJ2-7; len: 15; CDR3nt: TGTGCCAGCTCACCACGGATCGCACAGGGATACGAGCAGTACTTC; CDR3aa: CASSPRIAQGYEQYF
d_gene: TRBD2; abundance: .; v_gene: TRBV29-1; j_gene: TRBJ2-1; len: 12; CDR3nt: TGCAGCACGGGACTAGCGGCCAATGAGCAGTTCTTC; CDR3aa: CSTGLAANEQFF